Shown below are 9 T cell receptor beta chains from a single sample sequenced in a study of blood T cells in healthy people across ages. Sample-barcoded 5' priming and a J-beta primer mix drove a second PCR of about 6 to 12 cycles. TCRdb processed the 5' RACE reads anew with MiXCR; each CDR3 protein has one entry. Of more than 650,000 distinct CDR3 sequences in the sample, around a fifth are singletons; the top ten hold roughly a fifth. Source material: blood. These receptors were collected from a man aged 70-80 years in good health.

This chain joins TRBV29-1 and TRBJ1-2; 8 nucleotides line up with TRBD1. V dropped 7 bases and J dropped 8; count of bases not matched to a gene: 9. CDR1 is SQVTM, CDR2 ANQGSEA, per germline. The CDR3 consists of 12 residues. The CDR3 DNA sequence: TGCAGCGACGTCGCAGGGGGCGGGGGCTACACCTTC. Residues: CSDVAGGGGYTF.

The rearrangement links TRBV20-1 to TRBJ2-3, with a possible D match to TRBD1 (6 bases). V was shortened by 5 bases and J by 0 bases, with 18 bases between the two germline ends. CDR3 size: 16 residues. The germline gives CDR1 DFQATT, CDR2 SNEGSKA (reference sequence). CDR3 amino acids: CSAETGTSTSTDTQYF. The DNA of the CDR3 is TGCAGTGCTGAAACCGGGACATCTACTAGCACAGATACGCAGTATTTT.

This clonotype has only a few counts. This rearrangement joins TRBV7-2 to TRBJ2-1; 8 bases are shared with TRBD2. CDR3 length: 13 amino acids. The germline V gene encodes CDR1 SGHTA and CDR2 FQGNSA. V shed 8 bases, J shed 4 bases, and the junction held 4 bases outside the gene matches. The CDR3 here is CASASGPYNEQFF. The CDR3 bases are TGTGCCAGCGCTAGCGGGCCTTACAATGAGCAGTTCTTC.

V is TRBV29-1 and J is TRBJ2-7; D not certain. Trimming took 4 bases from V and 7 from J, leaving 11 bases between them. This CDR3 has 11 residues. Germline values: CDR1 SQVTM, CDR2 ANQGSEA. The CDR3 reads CSVGFGREQYV. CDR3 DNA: TGCAGCGTTGGATTTGGGCGGGAGCAGTACGTC.

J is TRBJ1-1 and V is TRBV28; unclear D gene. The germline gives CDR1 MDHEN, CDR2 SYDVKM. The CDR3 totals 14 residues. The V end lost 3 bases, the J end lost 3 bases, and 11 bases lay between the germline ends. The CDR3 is CASSFIRADTEAFF. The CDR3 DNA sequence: TGTGCCAGCAGTTTTATAAGGGCCGACACTGAAGCTTTCTTT. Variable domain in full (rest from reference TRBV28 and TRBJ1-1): DVKVTQSSRYLVKRTGEKVFLECVQDMDHENMFWYRQDPGLGLRLIYFSYDVKMKEKGDIPEGYSVSREKKERFSLILESASTNQTSMYLCASSFIRADTEAFFGQGTRLTVV.

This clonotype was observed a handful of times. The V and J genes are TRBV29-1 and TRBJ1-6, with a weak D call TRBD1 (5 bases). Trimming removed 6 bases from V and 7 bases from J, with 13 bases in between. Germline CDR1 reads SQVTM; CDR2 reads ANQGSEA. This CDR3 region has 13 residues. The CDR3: CSVGRDLNSPLHF. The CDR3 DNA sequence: TGCAGCGTGGGACGGGACCTCAATTCACCCCTCCACTTT.

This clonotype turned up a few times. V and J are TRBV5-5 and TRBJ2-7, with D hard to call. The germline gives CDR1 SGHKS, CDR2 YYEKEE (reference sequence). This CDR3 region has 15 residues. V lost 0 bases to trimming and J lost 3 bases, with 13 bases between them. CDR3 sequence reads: CASSLELSSIYEQYV. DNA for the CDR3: TGTGCCAGCAGCTTGGAACTAAGTAGCATCTACGAGCAGTACGTC.

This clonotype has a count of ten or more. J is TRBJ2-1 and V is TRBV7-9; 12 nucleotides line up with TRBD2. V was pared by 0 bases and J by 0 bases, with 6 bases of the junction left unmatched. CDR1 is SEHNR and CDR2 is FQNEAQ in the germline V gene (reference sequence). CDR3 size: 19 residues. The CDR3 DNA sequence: TGTGCCAGCAGCTTAGCCCACCTAGCGGGAGGGAGCTCCTACAATGAGCAGTTCTTC. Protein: CASSLAHLAGGSSYNEQFF.

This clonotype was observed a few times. The CDR3 bases are TGCGCCAGCAGGCCCCAAGAGGGGAACACCGGGGAGCTGTTTTTT. As protein: CASRPQEGNTGELFF. The rearrangement links TRBV5-1 to TRBJ2-2, with D possibly being TRBD2 (5 bases). CDR3 length equals 15 residues. V lost 5 bases and J lost 1, with 12 bases in between. Germline CDR1 reads SGHRS; CDR2 reads YFSETQ. Supplemented by reference TRBV5-1 and TRBJ2-2, the full variable domain reads KAGVTQTPRYLIKTRGQQVTLSCSPISGHRSVSWYQQTPGQGLQFLFEYFSETQRNKGNFPGRFSGRQFSNSRSEMNVSTLELGDSALYLCASRPQEGNTGELFFGEGSRLTVL.